The source of this T cell receptor (beta chain) is a study of T cells after yellow fever vaccination. Study outcomes and limitations: Repertoires obtained by FACS sorting could include abundant clonotypes that entered as contaminants from the bulk population. At under 97% for CD4 and approximately 89% for CD8, most primary-vaccination clones showed up again after the booster. Peak timing came faster in the weaker secondary response, day 5 versus 15.

With 6 bases removed from V and 6 bases from J, the gap between germline ends came to 12 bases. This CDR3 spans 11 amino acids. In germline, CDR1 is DFQATT, CDR2 SNEGSKA (reference sequence). Points on this clonotype: Its antigen is unidentified.

In making TCR cDNA, 5'RACE template switching added a universal primer site and UMIs to it. MiXCR, applied by TCRdb to the 5' RACE reads, yields one record per CDR3 protein. The sample lists about 320,000 distinct CDR3 sequences; 4% to 5.5% were seen once. This TCR came from a man younger than 30 who received the YFV17D yellow fever vaccine. This material consisted of PBMCs, taken 15 days after the yellow fever booster vaccination. V and J are TRBV20-1 and TRBJ2-7, with D perhaps TRBD1 or TRBD2 (6 bases each). As DNA, the CDR3 is TGCAGTGCGGTCGGGGGCCTCGAGCAGTACTTC. Protein product: CSAVGGLEQYF.